This T cell receptor beta chain derives from a study of blood T cell repertoires in COVID-19. V lost 5 bases and J 0 bases, leaving 14 bases between the germline ends. CDR1 and CDR2 from the germline V gene are SGHAT and FQNNGV. The CDR3 contains 16 residues. Clones were read by immunoSEQ multiplex PCR, and TCRdb kept only the in-frame ones, dropping some. The table lists hundreds of thousands of clones, over 75% of them singletons, with about 1.1% in the top ten. This clonotype was sampled from a man younger than 40 who had recovered from COVID-19. The chain uses TRBV11-2 and TRBJ2-1; possibly TRBD2 for D (6 bases). The sample consisted of PBMCs or T cells enriched from blood (not recorded which). DNA of the CDR3: TGTGCCAGCAGCCCTGGGCGGGATGTCTCCTACAATGAGCAGTTCTTC. Translated: CASSPGRDVSYNEQFF.